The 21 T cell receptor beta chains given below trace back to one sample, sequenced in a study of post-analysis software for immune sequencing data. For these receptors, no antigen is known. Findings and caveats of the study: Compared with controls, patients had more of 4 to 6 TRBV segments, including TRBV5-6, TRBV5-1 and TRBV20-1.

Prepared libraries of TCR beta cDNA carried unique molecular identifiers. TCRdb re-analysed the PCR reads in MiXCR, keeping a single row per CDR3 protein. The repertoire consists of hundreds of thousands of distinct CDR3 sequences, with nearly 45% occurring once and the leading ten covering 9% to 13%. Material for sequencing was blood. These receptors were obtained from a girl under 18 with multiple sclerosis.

The CDR3 coding sequence is TGTGCCAGCAGTTTGTTGGACAGGGCCTACGAGCAGTACTTC. This translates into CASSLLDRAYEQYF. This chain uses TRBV28 with TRBJ2-7; 8 bases are shared with TRBD1. J was trimmed by 2 bases and V by 3 bases; bases with no gene match: 3. In germline, CDR1 is MDHEN, CDR2 SYDVKM. This CDR3 contains 14 residues.

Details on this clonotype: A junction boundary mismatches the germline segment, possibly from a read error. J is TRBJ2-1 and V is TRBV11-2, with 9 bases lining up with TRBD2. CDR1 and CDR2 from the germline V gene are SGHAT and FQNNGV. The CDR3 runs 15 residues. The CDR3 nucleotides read TGTGCCAGCGGCTTAGCAGCGGGAGGATGGGATGAGCAGTTCTTC. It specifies CASGLAAGGWDEQFF. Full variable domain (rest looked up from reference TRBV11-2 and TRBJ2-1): EAGVAQSPRYKIIEKRQSVAFWCNPISGHATLYWYQQILGQGPKLLIQFQNNGVVDDSQLPKDRFSAERLKGVDSTLKIQPAKLEDSAVYLCASGLAAGGWDEQFFGPGTRLTVL.

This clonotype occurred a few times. CDR3 sequence (DNA): TGTGCCAGCAGCCAATCTAGCGTCAGTGAGCAGTTCTTC. Translation gives CASSQSSVSEQFF. V usage is TRBV14 and J usage is TRBJ2-1, with D possibly matching TRBD2 (6 bases). The ends were cut back, 2 bases at V and 9 bases at J, with 11 bases in the middle. This CDR3 comprises 13 residues. Germline V gives CDR1 SGHDN, CDR2 FVKESK.

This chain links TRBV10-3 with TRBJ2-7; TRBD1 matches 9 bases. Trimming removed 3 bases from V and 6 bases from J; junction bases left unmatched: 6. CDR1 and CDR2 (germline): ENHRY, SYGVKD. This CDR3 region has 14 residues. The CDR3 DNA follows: TGTGCCATCAGTGAAAGACAGGGGGAAGGCGAGCAGTACTTC. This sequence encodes CAISERQGEGEQYF.

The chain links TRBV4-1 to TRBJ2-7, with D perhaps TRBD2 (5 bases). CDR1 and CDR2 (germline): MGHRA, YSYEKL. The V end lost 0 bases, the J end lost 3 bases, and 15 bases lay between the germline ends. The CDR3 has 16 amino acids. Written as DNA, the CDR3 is TGCGCCAGCAGCCAAGATGGCCTAGCAGCCAACTACGAGCAGTACTTC. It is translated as CASSQDGLAANYEQYF.

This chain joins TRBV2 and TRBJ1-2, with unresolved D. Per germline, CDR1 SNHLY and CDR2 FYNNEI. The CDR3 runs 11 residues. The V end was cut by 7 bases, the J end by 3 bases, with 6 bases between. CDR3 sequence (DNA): TGTGCCAGCAATGCGGACTATGGCTACACCTTC. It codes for CASNADYGYTF.

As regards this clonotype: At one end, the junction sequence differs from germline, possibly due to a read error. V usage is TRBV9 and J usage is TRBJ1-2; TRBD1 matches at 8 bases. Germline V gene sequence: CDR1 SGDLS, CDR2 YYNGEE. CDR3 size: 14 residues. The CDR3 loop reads CASSVEQGGYGHTF. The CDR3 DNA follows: TGTGCCAGCAGCGTCGAACAGGGGGGGTATGGCCACACCTTC.

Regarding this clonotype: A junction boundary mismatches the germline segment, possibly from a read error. The CDR3 loop is CASTLYRGTGNRPQHF. CDR3 nucleotides: TGTGCCAGCACCCTGTACCGCGGGACAGGGAATCGGCCCCAGCATTTT. This chain uses TRBV28 with TRBJ1-5; 9 bases are shared with TRBD1. The germline V gene encodes CDR1 MDHEN and CDR2 SYDVKM. The CDR3 extends over 16 amino acids.

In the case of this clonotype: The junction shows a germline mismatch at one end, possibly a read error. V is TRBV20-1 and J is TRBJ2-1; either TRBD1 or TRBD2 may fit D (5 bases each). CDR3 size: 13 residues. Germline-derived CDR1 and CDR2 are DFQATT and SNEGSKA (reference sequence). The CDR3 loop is CSARGAPYNEQFF. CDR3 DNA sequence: TGCAGTGCCAGAGGGGCCCCCTACAATGAGCAGTTCTTC.

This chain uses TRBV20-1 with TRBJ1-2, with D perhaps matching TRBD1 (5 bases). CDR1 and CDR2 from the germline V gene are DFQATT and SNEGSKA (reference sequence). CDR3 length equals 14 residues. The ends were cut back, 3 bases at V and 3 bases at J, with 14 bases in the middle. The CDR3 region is CSASLGEDYYGYTF. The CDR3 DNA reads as TGCAGTGCTAGTTTGGGGGAGGATTACTATGGCTACACCTTC.

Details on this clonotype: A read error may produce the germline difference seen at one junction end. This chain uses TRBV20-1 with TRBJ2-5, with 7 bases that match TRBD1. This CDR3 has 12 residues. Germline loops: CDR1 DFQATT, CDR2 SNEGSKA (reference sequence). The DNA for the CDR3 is TGCGCCCTAGGGGGCACACGAGAGACCCTGTACTTC. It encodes CALGGTRETLYF.

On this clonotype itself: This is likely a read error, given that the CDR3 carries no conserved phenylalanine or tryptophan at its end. The CDR3 sequence is CSVVLGGTATNEQFC. The CDR3 bases are TGCAGCGTTGTCCTCGGGGGGACAGCGACCAATGAGCAGTTCTGC. The chain joins TRBV29-1 to TRBJ2-1; tentatively, D is TRBD1 or TRBD2 (7 bases each). Germline loops: CDR1 SQVTM, CDR2 ANQGSEA. Trimming left V 4 bases short and J 6 bases short, with 19 bases between. The CDR3 runs to 15 residues.

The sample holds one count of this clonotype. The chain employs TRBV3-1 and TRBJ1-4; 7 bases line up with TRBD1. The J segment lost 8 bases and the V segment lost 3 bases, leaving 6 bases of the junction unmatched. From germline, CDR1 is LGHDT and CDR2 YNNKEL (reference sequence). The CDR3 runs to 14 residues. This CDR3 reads CASSQNQGGEKLFF. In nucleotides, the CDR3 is TGTGCCAGCAGCCAGAACCAGGGGGGAGAAAAACTGTTTTTT. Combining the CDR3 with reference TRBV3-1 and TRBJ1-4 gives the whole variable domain DTAVSQTPKYLVTQMGNDKSIKCEQNLGHDTMYWYKQDSKKFLKIMFSYNNKELIINETVPNRFSPKSPDKAHLNLHINSLELGDSAVYFCASSQNQGGEKLFFGSGTQLSVL.

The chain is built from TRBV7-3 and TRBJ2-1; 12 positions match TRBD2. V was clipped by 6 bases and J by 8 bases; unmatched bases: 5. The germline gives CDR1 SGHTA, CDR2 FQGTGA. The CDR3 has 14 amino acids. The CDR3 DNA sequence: TGTGCCAGCAGGTCGACTAGCGGGAGCGATGAGCAGTTCTTC. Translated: CASRSTSGSDEQFF.

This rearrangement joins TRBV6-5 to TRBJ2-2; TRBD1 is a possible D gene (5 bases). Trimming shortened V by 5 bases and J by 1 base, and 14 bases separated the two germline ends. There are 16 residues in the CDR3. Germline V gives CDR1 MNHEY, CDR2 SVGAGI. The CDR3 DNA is TGTGCCAGCAGTCCTCCGAGACAGATGAACACCGGGGAGCTGTTTTTT. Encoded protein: CASSPPRQMNTGELFF.

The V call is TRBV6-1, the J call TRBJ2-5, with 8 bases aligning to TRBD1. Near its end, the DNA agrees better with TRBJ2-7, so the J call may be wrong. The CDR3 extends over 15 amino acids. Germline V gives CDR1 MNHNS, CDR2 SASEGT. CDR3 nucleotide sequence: TGTGCCAGCAGTGAGGCTTCAGGGGGCGCCCACGAGCAGTACTTC. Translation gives CASSEASGGAHEQYF.

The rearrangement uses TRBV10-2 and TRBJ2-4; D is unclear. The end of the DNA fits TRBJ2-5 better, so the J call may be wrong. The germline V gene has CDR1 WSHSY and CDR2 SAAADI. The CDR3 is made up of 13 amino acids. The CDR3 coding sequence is TGCGCCAGCAGGAGACCAAAGCAAGAGACCCAGTACTTC. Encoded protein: CASRRPKQETQYF.

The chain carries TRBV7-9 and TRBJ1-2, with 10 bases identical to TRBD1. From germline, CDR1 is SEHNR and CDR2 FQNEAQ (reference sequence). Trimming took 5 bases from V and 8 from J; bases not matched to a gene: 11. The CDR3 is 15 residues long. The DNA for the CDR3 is TGTGCCAGCAGCCGTACGGGACAGGGGCTGGAAGGCTACACCTTC. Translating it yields CASSRTGQGLEGYTF.

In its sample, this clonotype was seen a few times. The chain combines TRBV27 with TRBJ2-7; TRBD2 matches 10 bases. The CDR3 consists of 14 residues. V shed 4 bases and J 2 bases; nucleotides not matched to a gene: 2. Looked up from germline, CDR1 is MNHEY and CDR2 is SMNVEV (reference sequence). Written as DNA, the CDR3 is TGTGCCAGCAGTTCCAGCGGGAGGGCCTACGAGCAGTACTTC. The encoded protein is CASSSSGRAYEQYF.

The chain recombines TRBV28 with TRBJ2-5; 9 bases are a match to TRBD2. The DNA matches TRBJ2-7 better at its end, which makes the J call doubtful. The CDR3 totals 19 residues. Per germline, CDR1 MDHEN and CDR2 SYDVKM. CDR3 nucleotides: TGTGCCAGCAGTTCTCCCGGGGGCGGGGGGGACTACGGCCCCTACGAGCAGTACTTC. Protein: CASSSPGGGGDYGPYEQYF.

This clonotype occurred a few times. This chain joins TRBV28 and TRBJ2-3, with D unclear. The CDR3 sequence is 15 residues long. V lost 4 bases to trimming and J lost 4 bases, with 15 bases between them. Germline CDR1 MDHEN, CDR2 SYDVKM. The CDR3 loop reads CASSSAQSGADTQYF. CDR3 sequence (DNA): TGTGCCAGCAGTTCCGCCCAGTCGGGCGCAGATACGCAGTATTTT. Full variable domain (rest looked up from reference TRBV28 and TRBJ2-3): DVKVTQSSRYLVKRTGEKVFLECVQDMDHENMFWYRQDPGLGLRLIYFSYDVKMKEKGDIPEGYSVSREKKERFSLILESASTNQTSMYLCASSSAQSGADTQYFGPGTRLTVL.